This T cell receptor beta chain was found in a study of blood T cell repertoires in COVID-19. The CDR3 is 16 residues long. Germline lookup yields CDR1 KGHSH and CDR2 LQKENI. Unmatched junction bases numbered 12, after V lost 5 bases and J lost 5 bases. Assay: immunoSEQ multiplex PCR; the TCRdb copy retains only in-frame clones and omits some. The data show 35,000 to 50,000 clones, approximately 90% seen once. This clone occurred once. The rearrangement joins TRBV18 to TRBJ1-1; 9 bases agree with TRBD1. Sequenced: peripheral blood. The TCR was taken from a human donor in a cohort sampled during active COVID-19. The DNA for the CDR3 is TGTGCCAGCTCATCATTTTCGGACAGGGGAAGTACTGAAGCTTTCTTT. Its protein product is CASSSFSDRGSTEAFF.